This T cell receptor beta chain was sequenced during a study of immune characterization of retroperitoneal liposarcoma. This CDR3 has 19 amino acids. The ends lost 6 bases at V and 0 bases at J; junction bases unmatched: 9. Via MiXCR, TCRdb re-called the PCR reads, giving one row per CDR3 protein. The sample shows around 12,000 distinct CDR3 sequences, roughly 44% of them seen only once. This clonotype is termed medium-sized (0.01 to 0.1%). The clonotype originates from a female donor with retroperitoneal liposarcoma. The chain joins TRBV12-3 or TRBV12-4 to TRBJ2-3, with 16 bases fitting TRBD2. Sequenced material: tumor tissue. The CDR3 DNA is TGTGCCAGCAGCTTTGGGACTAGCGGGGGGGGAACTAGCACAGATACGCAGTATTTT. Its translation: CASSFGTSGGGTSTDTQYF.